Listed below are T cell receptor beta chains from one sample, sequenced in a study of Tregs in tolerant kidney transplant recipients. Repertoires were generated with immunoSEQ multiplex PCR, while TCRdb's copy carries only in-frame clones and drops some. The repertoire includes about 110,000 clones, nearly 90% of them detected once, and about 0.31% sits in the top ten. The sample here was CD4+ T cells from blood, taken before the transplant. The receptors come from a human donor who received a combined kidney and bone marrow transplant. The CDR3 runs from the conserved cysteine through the conserved F or W. D genes are given only for firm matches. A row's size may be missing; if present it is once, few, many or a size class.

CDR3	V	size	D	length
CASSSYPVGGPSWDEQFF	TRBV7-2	.	.	18
CASSPGTSGGGYEQYF	TRBV5-1	.	TRBD2	16
CASRGTGADYGYTF	TRBV6-1	.	TRBD1	14
CAWSEPGTSGRSLDNEQFF	TRBV30	once	TRBD2	19
CASRQGGHYEQYF	TRBV5-1	few	.	13
CASSERGQGYTGELFF	TRBV25-1	.	TRBD1	16
CASSRDRGETQYF	TRBV6-5	.	TRBD1	13
CATSRSRGIYEQYF	TRBV15	.	TRBD1	14
CAWRGDRALGEQYF	TRBV30	.	TRBD1	14
CASSSRPLAGATDTQYF	TRBV19	.	TRBD2	17
CASSPPGQNEQYF	TRBV18	few	.	13
CASTYVSNTEAFF	TRBV6-1	.	.	13
CASSRNTGEDTQYF	TRBV5-1	.	TRBD1	14
CASSRDGIPDSDTQYF	TRBV7-2	.	.	16
CASSISRTGGYGYTF	TRBV19	.	TRBD1	15
CASSIRGTPQETQYF	TRBV19	few	.	15
CASSRAWGAYEQYF	TRBV6-5	few	.	14
CASRDRPIGPLHF	TRBV10-2	.	.	13
CASSFSRPYNEQFF	TRBV7-2	.	.	14
CAVSGGNRYGYTF	TRBV6-5	.	.	13
CASVPGQGLDTQYF	TRBV5-1	.	TRBD1	14
CASSLPLLAGTDTQYF	TRBV11-2	.	TRBD2	16
CASSLRQGSEQYF	TRBV5-1	.	.	13
CASSLAGGDGYTF	TRBV7-6	.	TRBD1	13
CAIKTANYGYTF	TRBV10-3	once	.	12
CASSPRSEQYF	TRBV7-9	.	.	11
CASSYSTGQETQYF	TRBV6-5	.	.	14
CASKAGTGDSNQPQHF	TRBV28	.	TRBD1	16
CASSLERARGEQFF	TRBV11-2	.	.	14
CASSTQKGRENEKLFF	TRBV7-2	.	.	16
CASSPRDRGYGYTF	TRBV5-1	.	TRBD1	14
CASSSRTGVSGETQYF	TRBV11-2	.	TRBD1	16
CASSQSGTSRYGTDTQYF	TRBV23-1	once	TRBD2	18
CASSLEPPGQGADTQYF	TRBV11-2	.	.	17
CASSPGVGEQYF	TRBV6-5	.	.	12
CASSSQGDTQYF	TRBV11-2	.	TRBD1	12
CASSQLTSGSPSEQFF	TRBV5-1	.	TRBD2	16
CASSIVQGRRAFF	TRBV7-9	.	.	13
CASSLARLRASSGNTIYF	TRBV5-6	.	.	18
CASSPTPRGNTIYF	TRBV5-4	.	.	14
CASSQGGDTEAFF	TRBV28	.	TRBD1	13
CASSRGWQDGYTF	TRBV5-5	.	.	13
CASSTDRRAGTEAFF	TRBV4-2	.	.	15
CAWSVWGPGGERGNIQYF	TRBV30	.	TRBD2	18
CASSLKFGKEAFF	TRBV11-2	.	.	13
CASSFVRDTEAFF	TRBV7-8	.	.	13
CASSLLGTGVYTGELFF	TRBV5-8	.	TRBD1	17
CASSDVGQSNTEAFF	TRBV5-4	.	TRBD1	15
CASSTQDRDEETQYF	TRBV5-4	.	TRBD1	15